The clone carrying this T cell receptor (beta chain) was detected once. As yet, its antigen is unknown. The authors loaded about 0.2 ug DNA, 25,000 to 30,000 T cell genomes, into sorted-subset replicate PCRs. Sequencing used immunoSEQ multiplex PCR; TCRdb keeps in-frame clones, though not all of them. The sample lists roughly 1.5 million clones, 98% occurring once. This entry comes from a study of shared clonotypes between healthy human individuals. Study-wide results and limits: Measured sharing among donors was expected to vary with sequencing depth. A reduction in generation probabilities was seen for non-shared clonotypes relative to those shared by all four donors.

The study enrolled healthy HIV-negative adults without recent acute infections or vaccinations as donors. Germline CDR1 reads ENHRY; CDR2 reads SYGVKD. The trim removed 2 bases at V and 6 bases at J, leaving 5 bases unmatched. The CDR3 extends over 15 amino acids. The rearrangement uses TRBV10-3 and TRBJ2-3, with 10 positions matching TRBD1. This clonotype was sampled from a young man in good health. Sequences were obtained from naive CD4+ T cells sorted from blood. Subset in this sample: CD45RA+ positively selected. CDR3 nucleotides: TGTGCCATCAGTGAGCGGGGACAGGGGTTCGATACGCAGTATTTT. Its protein product is CAISERGQGFDTQYF.